These 11 T cell receptor beta chains originate from one sample sequenced in a study of CD8 T cells in ankylosing spondylitis. Study conclusions and caveats: A TCR beta motif of several highly homologous variants seemed to mark ankylosing spondylitis blood.

Their cognate antigens are unknown. One entry per CDR3 protein, called by TCRdb with MiXCR from the 5' RACE reads. Here the sample spans hundreds of thousands of distinct CDR3 sequences, 12% being singletons. The source material was blood, either unsorted or a sorted T cell fraction (not recorded which). Every receptor here comes from a male donor with ankylosing spondylitis.

The CDR3 spells CASSFLGPGNTIYF. CDR3 DNA sequence: TGTGCCAGCAGTTTCCTAGGACCTGGAAACACCATATATTTT. The chain recombines TRBV27 with TRBJ1-3, with D hard to call. Germline CDR1 reads MNHEY; CDR2 reads SMNVEV (reference sequence). Trimming left V 3 bases short and J 2 bases short, with 8 bases between. There are 14 residues in the CDR3.

In its sample, this clonotype was seen many times. The chain joins TRBV5-4 to TRBJ2-3; 9 bases map to TRBD2. V was clipped by 0 bases and J by 4 bases; unmatched bases: 3. Germline CDR1 is SGHNT and CDR2 is YYREEE (reference sequence). This CDR3 is built from 15 residues. CDR3 amino acids: CASSLDLAGPDTQYF. CDR3 bases: TGTGCCAGCAGCTTGGACCTAGCGGGACCAGATACGCAGTATTTT. The variable domain in full, with the rest retrieved from reference TRBV5-4 and TRBJ2-3, is ETGVTQSPTHLIKTRGQQVTLRCSSQSGHNTVSWYQQALGQGPQFIFQYYREEENGRGNFPPRFSGLQFPNYSSELNVNALELDDSALYLCASSLDLAGPDTQYFGPGTRLTVL.

In its sample, this clonotype was seen many times. The V call is TRBV5-1, the J call TRBJ1-6; possibly TRBD1 for D (6 bases). Germline-derived CDR1 and CDR2 are SGHRS and YFSETQ. Trimming pared 2 bases from V and 7 bases from J, leaving 10 bases between. The CDR3 has 14 residues. This CDR3 is CASSLGGPNSPLHF. DNA of the CDR3: TGCGCCAGCAGCTTAGGGGGGCCCAATTCACCCCTCCACTTT.

This CDR3 reads CASLLLAETDTQYF. CDR3 sequence (DNA): TGTGCCAGTTTGTTACTAGCGGAGACAGATACGCAGTATTTT. The chain links TRBV2 to TRBJ2-3, with TRBD2 matching 8 bases. Germline V gives CDR1 SNHLY, CDR2 FYNNEI. Losses at the gene ends were 9 bases for V and 3 bases for J; bases not matched to a gene: 8. This CDR3 is built from 14 residues.

This clonotype has a handful of counts. The rearrangement uses TRBV4-2 and TRBJ2-3; tentatively, D is TRBD2 (6 bases). V was shortened by 4 bases and J by 4 bases, with 12 bases between the two germline ends. The CDR3 sequence is 14 residues long. Germline V CDR1 and CDR2: LGHNA, YNFKEQ. CDR3 amino acids: CASSPSSDADTQYF. The CDR3 DNA sequence: TGTGCCAGCAGCCCCTCTAGCGATGCAGATACGCAGTATTTT.

This clonotype turned up a few times. The chain has TRBV29-1 and TRBJ2-5; 9 positions match TRBD2. This CDR3 comprises 13 residues. Germline trimming cut 7 bases from V and 1 base from J; bases unmatched to any gene: 4. Germline V gene data show CDR1 as SQVTM and CDR2 as ANQGSEA. The CDR3 reads CSAQTSGQETQYF. CDR3 sequence (DNA): TGCAGCGCACAGACTAGCGGCCAAGAGACCCAGTACTTC.

This clonotype was seen a handful of times. The V call is TRBV20-1, the J call TRBJ1-5; 7 bases map to TRBD1. The CDR3 is 13 residues long. The J segment lost 0 bases and the V segment lost 6 bases, leaving 2 bases of the junction unmatched. CDR1 and CDR2 (germline): DFQATT, SNEGSKA (reference sequence). The chain's CDR3 is CSAGTDSNQPQHF. The CDR3 DNA reads TGCAGTGCCGGGACAGATAGCAATCAGCCCCAGCATTTT.

This clonotype came up many times. The chain joins TRBV27 to TRBJ2-1; D is undetermined. The CDR3 consists of 13 residues. The germline V gene has CDR1 MNHEY and CDR2 SMNVEV (reference sequence). V lost 0 bases to trimming and J lost 9 bases, with 9 bases between them. In DNA form, the CDR3 reads TGTGCCAGCAGTTTATCCGCCCGTGGTGAGCAGTTCTTC. Encoded protein: CASSLSARGEQFF.

The chain uses TRBV12-3 or TRBV12-4 and TRBJ1-1; D is ambiguous. The ends were cut back, 3 bases at V and 7 bases at J, with 6 bases in the middle. CDR3 length: 11 amino acids. Here the CDR3 reads CASSLGFEAFF. DNA for the CDR3: TGTGCCAGCAGTTTGGGGTTTGAAGCTTTCTTT.

The rearrangement links TRBV20-1 to TRBJ2-3; D possibly corresponds to TRBD2 (7 bases). There are 19 residues in the CDR3. CDR1 and CDR2 from the germline V gene are DFQATT and SNEGSKA (reference sequence). Trimming stripped 8 bases from V and 0 bases from J, with 30 bases between. CDR3 sequence (DNA): TGCAGTCTTGGGGGCCTTGTGGCTAGCGGAAAAGCAAGCACAGATACGCAGTATTTT. This translates into CSLGGLVASGKASTDTQYF.

V and J are TRBV20-1 and TRBJ1-2; D not resolved. Germline assignment: CDR1 DFQATT and CDR2 SNEGSKA (reference sequence). This CDR3 has 12 residues. Trimming removed 5 bases at V and 12 bases at J, with 19 bases between. The DNA for the CDR3 is TGCAGTGCTTCCGCGATTTATTCGTTTCACACCTTC. Its protein product is CSASAIYSFHTF.